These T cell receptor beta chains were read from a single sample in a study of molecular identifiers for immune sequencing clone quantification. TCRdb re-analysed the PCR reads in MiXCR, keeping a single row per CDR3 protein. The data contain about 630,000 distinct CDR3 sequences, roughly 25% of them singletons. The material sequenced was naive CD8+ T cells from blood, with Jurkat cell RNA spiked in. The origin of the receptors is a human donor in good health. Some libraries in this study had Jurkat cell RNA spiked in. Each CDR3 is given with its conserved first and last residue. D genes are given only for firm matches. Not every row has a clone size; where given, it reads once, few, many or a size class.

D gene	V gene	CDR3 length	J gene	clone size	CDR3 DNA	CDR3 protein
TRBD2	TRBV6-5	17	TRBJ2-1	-	TGTGCCAGCAGTTACTATAACGGACTAGCGGGGTTGGATGAGCAGTTCTTC	CASSYYNGLAGLDEQFF
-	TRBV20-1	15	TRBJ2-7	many	TGCAGTGCTAGAACCTTGGGAAATTTCTCCTACGAGCAGTACTTC	CSARTLGNFSYEQYF
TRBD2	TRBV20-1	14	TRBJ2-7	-	TGCAGTGCTAGAGGCGGGAGCTGGGTCTACGAGCAGTACTTC	CSARGGSWVYEQYF
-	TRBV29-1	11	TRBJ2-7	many	TGCAGCGTTGACACCGGGGACGAGCAGTACTTC	CSVDTGDEQYF
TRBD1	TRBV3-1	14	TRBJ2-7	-	TGTGCCAGCAGCCAGAGACAGGGGGGTAACGAGCAGTACTTC	CASSQRQGGNEQYF
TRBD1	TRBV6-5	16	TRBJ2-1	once	TGTGCCAGCAGTCCCTGGGGACAGGTCCACTACAATGAGCAGTTCTTC	CASSPWGQVHYNEQFF
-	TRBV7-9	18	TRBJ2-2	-	TGTGCCAGCAGCTCGAGGGACGGGGGCCTCCTGGGGACCGGGGAGCTGTTTTTT	CASSSRDGGLLGTGELFF
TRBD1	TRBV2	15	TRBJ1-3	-	TGTGCCAGCAGTGGGCAGGGGGAGATTGGAAACACCATATATTTT	CASSGQGEIGNTIYF
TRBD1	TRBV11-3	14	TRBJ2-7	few	TGTGCCAGCAGCCAGAGGGGGACAGGGAACGAGCAGTACTTC	CASSQRGTGNEQYF
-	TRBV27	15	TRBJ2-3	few	TGTGCCAGCGGCCTTTCAGTGGCTAGCACAGATACGCAGTATTTT	CASGLSVASTDTQYF
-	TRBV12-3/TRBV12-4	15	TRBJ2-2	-	TGTGCCAGCAGCCAATACAGTGGGTACACCGGGGAGCTGTTTTTT	CASSQYSGYTGELFF
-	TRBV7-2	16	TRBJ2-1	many	TGTGCCAGCAGCTTACTAGCTCCGACGTCCTACAATGAGCAGTTCTTC	CASSLLAPTSYNEQFF
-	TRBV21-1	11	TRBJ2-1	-	TGTGCCAGCCGAGGCTTCAATGAGCAGTTCTTC	CASRGFNEQFF
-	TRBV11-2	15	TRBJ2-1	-	TGTGCCAGCAGCTCCCCCTCCACAGGGTGGAATGAGCAGTTCTTC	CASSSPSTGWNEQFF
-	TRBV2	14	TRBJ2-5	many	TGTGCCAGCAGTGAAGATCGGAATGAGGAGACCCAGTACTTC	CASSEDRNEETQYF
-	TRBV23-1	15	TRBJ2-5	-	TGCGCCCGCAGTCAATCCCGGCCGGGCCCCGCGCCCCAGTCCTTC	CARSQSRPGPAPQSF
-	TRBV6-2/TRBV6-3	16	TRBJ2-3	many	TGTGCCAGCAGTTACACCGACAGCGAAGCCACAGATACGCAGTATTTT	CASSYTDSEATDTQYF
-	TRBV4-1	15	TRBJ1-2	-	TGCGCCAGCAGCCAAGGATCGGCAGATTTATATGGCTACACCTTC	CASSQGSADLYGYTF
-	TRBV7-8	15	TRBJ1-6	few	TGTGCCAGCAGCTCAAGGCAGGGTTTGAATTCACCCCTCCACTTT	CASSSRQGLNSPLHF
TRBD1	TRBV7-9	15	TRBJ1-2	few	TGTGCCAGCAGCTTAGTAGGGGGCGAGAACTATGGCTACACCTTC	CASSLVGGENYGYTF
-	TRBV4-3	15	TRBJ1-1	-	TGCGTCAGCAGCCAAGAAACGTGGGGGAACACTGAAGCTTTCTTT	CVSSQETWGNTEAFF
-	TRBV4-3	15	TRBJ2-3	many	TGCGCCAGCAGCCAAGATCTTGGCGGACCAGATACGCAGTATTTT	CASSQDLGGPDTQYF
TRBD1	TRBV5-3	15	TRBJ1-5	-	TGTGCCAGCAGCTTGTATACAGGGGACACTGATACGCAGCATTTT	CASSLYTGDTDTQHF
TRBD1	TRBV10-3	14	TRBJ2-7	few	TGTGCCATCATGCCAGGACAGGGTAACTACGAGCAGTACTTC	CAIMPGQGNYEQYF
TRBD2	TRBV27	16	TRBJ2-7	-	TGTGCCAGCAGCCCGCGGCCACTAGCGGGGCTCTACGAGCAGTACTTC	CASSPRPLAGLYEQYF
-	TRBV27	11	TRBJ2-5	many	TGTGCCAGCAGTTTATGGGAGACCCAGTACTTC	CASSLWETQYF
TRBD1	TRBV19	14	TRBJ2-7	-	TGTGCCAGTAGTGCAACGCAGGGGGCCTACGAGCAGTACTTC	CASSATQGAYEQYF
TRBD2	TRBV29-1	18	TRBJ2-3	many	TGCAGCGTTGAAGATGAGAGCGGGGGGTTTTTTGGCACAGATACGCAGTATTTT	CSVEDESGGFFGTDTQYF
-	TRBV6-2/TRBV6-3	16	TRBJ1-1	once	TGTGCCAGCAGTCCCCTCGGGGGGCAAGGGGACACTGAAGCTCTCTTT	CASSPLGGQGDTEALF
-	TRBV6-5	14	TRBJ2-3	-	TGTGCCAGCACGCCGGGAGCTAGCACAGATACGCAGTATTTT	CASTPGASTDTQYF
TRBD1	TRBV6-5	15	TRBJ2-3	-	TGTGCCAGCAGTCCCGGGACAGTAAACCCAGATACGCAGTATTTT	CASSPGTVNPDTQYF
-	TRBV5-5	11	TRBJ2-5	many	TGTGCCAGCAGCTTCACAGAGACCCAGTACTTC	CASSFTETQYF
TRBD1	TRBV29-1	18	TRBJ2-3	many	TGCAGCGTTGAGGTTTTTTTGGACAGGCGAGGTGGTGCAGATACGCAGTATTTT	CSVEVFLDRRGGADTQYF
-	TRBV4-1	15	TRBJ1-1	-	TGCGCCAGCAGCCTAAGCGGGGGAATGAACACTGAAGCTTTCTTT	CASSLSGGMNTEAFF
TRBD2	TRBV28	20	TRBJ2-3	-	TGTGCCAGCAGTTTCTCGGGACTAGCGGGAGCCGAAAAGGACACAGATACGCAGTATTTT	CASSFSGLAGAEKDTDTQYF
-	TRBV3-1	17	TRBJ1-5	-	TGTGCCAGCAGCCAAGGGGACCGCCTGGTCGGCAATCAGCCCCAGCATTTT	CASSQGDRLVGNQPQHF
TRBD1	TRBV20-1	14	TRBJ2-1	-	TGCAGTGCTTTCCGGGACAGGGGGACGGATGAGCAGTTCTTC	CSAFRDRGTDEQFF
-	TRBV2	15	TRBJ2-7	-	TGTGCCAGCAGTGAAGCGCTTCCTATTTACTACGAGCAGTACTTC	CASSEALPIYYEQYF
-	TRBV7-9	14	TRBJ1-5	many	TGTGCCAGCAGCTTAGGCTTCGGCAATCAGCCCCAGCATTTT	CASSLGFGNQPQHF
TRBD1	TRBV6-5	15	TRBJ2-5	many	TGTGCCACCCAACCAGGGGGAGCGGTCCAAGAGACCCAGTACTTC	CATQPGGAVQETQYF
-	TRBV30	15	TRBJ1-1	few	TGTGCCTGGACCCGGGGGGCTCCTGGGTTCACTGAAGCTTTCTTT	CAWTRGAPGFTEAFF
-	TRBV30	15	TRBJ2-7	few	TGTGCCTGGAGTGTAGATGGGGGCTGGACCTACGAGCAGTACTTC	CAWSVDGGWTYEQYF
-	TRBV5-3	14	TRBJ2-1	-	TGTGCCAGCAGCCCTCCGGACAGTTACAATGAGCAGTTCTTC	CASSPPDSYNEQFF
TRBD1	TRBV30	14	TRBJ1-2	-	TGTGCCTGGGACCAATTACAGGGGAACTATGGCTACACCTTC	CAWDQLQGNYGYTF
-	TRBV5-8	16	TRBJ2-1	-	TGTGCCAGCAGCCCACAGACCCGACCCTCCTACAATGAGCAGTTCTTC	CASSPQTRPSYNEQFF
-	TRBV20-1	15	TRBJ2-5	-	TGCAGTGCTAGAGTTGGGGACCTTAGGCAAGAGACCCAGTACTTC	CSARVGDLRQETQYF
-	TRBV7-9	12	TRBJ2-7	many	TGTGCCAGCAGCTCCTTAGAGCGGGAGCAGTACTTC	CASSSLEREQYF
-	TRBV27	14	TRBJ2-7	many	TGTGCCAGCAGTTCAAGGACGGGGGAGAGGGAGCAGTACTTC	CASSSRTGEREQYF
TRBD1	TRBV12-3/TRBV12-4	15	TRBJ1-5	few	TGTGCCAGCAGTTTACTAGGGGGCGGCAATCAGCCCCAGCATTTT	CASSLLGGGNQPQHF
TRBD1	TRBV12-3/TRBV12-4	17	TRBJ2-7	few	TGTGCCAGCAGTTTATATAGTCGAATGGACAGGAGCTACGAGCAGCACTTC	CASSLYSRMDRSYEQHF
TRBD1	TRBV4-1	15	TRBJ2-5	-	TGCGCCAGCAGCCGCGGGACAGGGGGTCAAGAGACCCAGTACTTC	CASSRGTGGQETQYF
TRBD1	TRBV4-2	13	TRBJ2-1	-	TGTGCCAGCAGCCCCAACAGGGGAAATGAGCAGTTCTTC	CASSPNRGNEQFF